One sample yielded the 23 T cell receptor beta chains listed below, sequenced in a study of graft-versus-host responses after intestinal transplantation. Clones were read by immunoSEQ multiplex PCR, and TCRdb kept only the in-frame ones, dropping some. Here the sample spans approximately 75,000 clones, about 90% being singletons. What these receptors recognize is not known. Sequencing was performed on unstimulated CD8+ T cells sorted from spleen or lymph node cells, taken before transplant. The receptors originated from a human donor who was the organ donor for an intestinal transplant.

This clone has a single count. The CDR3 spells CASSLGPNLNNEQFF. The CDR3 DNA is TGTGCCAGCAGCTTAGGGCCAAACCTAAACAATGAGCAGTTCTTC. This chain connects TRBV13 to TRBJ2-1; no definite D call. The CDR3 length is 15 residues. CDR1 is PRHDT and CDR2 is FYEKMQ in the germline V gene (reference sequence). V was cut by 0 bases and J by 5 bases, with 11 bases left in between.

The V gene is TRBV13, the J gene TRBJ2-5; weak D call: TRBD2 (6 bases). V dropped 0 bases and J dropped 5 bases, with 13 bases sitting between them. The CDR3 consists of 15 residues. Germline V CDR1 and CDR2: PRHDT, FYEKMQ (reference sequence). This chain's CDR3 is CASSLGRGERETQYF. In DNA, the CDR3 is TGTGCCAGCAGCTTAGGCCGCGGGGAGCGGGAGACCCAGTACTTC.

The chain couples TRBV13 to TRBJ1-2; D perhaps matches TRBD1 (6 bases). Trimming cost V 7 bases and J 6 bases, with 12 bases left between them. The CDR3 is 12 residues long. Germline CDR1 is PRHDT and CDR2 is FYEKMQ (reference sequence). CDR3 in amino acids: CASTRGGDGYTF. The CDR3 nucleotides read TGTGCCAGCACCCGAGGGGGGGATGGCTACACCTTC.

In DNA form, the CDR3 reads TGTGCCAGCAGCGGTACAGGGGCGGGGAACGACTATGGCTACACCTTC. It specifies CASSGTGAGNDYGYTF. This sequence joins TRBV5-6 and TRBJ1-2, with 7 bases lining up with TRBD1. CDR3 size: 16 residues. V was pared by 4 bases and J by 3 bases, with 12 bases of the junction left unmatched. CDR1 is SGHDT and CDR2 is YYEEEE in the germline V gene.

A word on this clone: The same CDR3 is also encoded by other DNA sequences in this sample. The V call is TRBV28, the J call TRBJ2-2; the D gene is possibly TRBD1 (5 bases). From germline, CDR1 is MDHEN and CDR2 SYDVKM. CDR3 length: 14 residues. Trimming took 6 bases from V and 0 from J, leaving 8 bases between them. Here the CDR3 DNA reads TGTGCCAGCAGCTTCAGGGCGAACACCGGGGAGCTGTTTTTT. Amino acid sequence: CASSFRANTGELFF.

This chain connects TRBV2 to TRBJ1-5, with TRBD1 as a possible D gene (5 bases). The CDR3 covers 19 residues. Trimming removed 2 bases at V and 0 bases at J, with 20 bases between. Germline V gene sequence: CDR1 SNHLY, CDR2 FYNNEI. The CDR3 region has the DNA TGTGCCAGCAGTGAATGGCCCTACGGGCGGGGGGTTAGCAATCAGCCCCAGCATTTT. As protein: CASSEWPYGRGVSNQPQHF.

This clone occurred a few times. The rearrangement joins TRBV6-4 to TRBJ1-1, with unresolved D. The germline V and J ends were trimmed by 6 bases and 2 bases, with 10 bases remaining between them. The V gene's germline CDR1 is MRHNA and CDR2 SNTAGT. The CDR3 covers 13 residues. The CDR3 spells CASRPQDNTEAFF. For the CDR3, the DNA is TGTGCCAGCAGACCCCAGGATAACACTGAAGCTTTCTTT.

This clone came up once. This chain uses TRBV19 with TRBJ1-5, with D possibly being TRBD1 (5 bases). This CDR3 comprises 16 residues. Trimming cost V 9 bases and J 6 bases, with 24 bases left between them. The germline gives CDR1 LNHDA, CDR2 SQIVND (reference sequence). In nucleotides, the CDR3 is TGTGCCAGCCAGCTCCGGGTTGGACAACGCGTTCAGCCCCAGCATTTT. This translates into CASQLRVGQRVQPQHF.

The chain links TRBV7-9 to TRBJ1-2; TRBD1 is a possible D gene (6 bases). The CDR3 consists of 14 residues. Germline lookup yields CDR1 SEHNR and CDR2 FQNEAQ (reference sequence). The V end lost 7 bases, the J end lost 6 bases, and 18 bases lay between the germline ends. The CDR3 spells CASIMGVRGDGYTF. The CDR3 DNA sequence: TGTGCCAGCATCATGGGGGTCAGGGGCGATGGCTACACCTTC.

The V gene is TRBV6-1, the J gene TRBJ2-7; possibly TRBD2 for D (6 bases). The ends were cut back, 4 bases at V and 1 base at J, with 14 bases in the middle. The CDR3 is made up of 15 amino acids. The germline gives CDR1 MNHNS, CDR2 SASEGT. The CDR3 is CASSASGRKSYEQYV. As DNA, the CDR3 is TGTGCCAGCAGTGCCTCCGGGAGAAAATCCTACGAGCAGTACGTC.

This clone was counted once. This chain links TRBV10-3 with TRBJ1-6; possibly TRBD1 for D (6 bases). V was cut by 8 bases and J by 1 base, with 9 bases left in between. Germline CDR1 ENHRY, CDR2 SYGVKD. This CDR3 spans 14 amino acids. CDR3 residues: CAIGGASYNSPLHF. In nucleotides, the CDR3 is TGTGCCATCGGGGGGGCGTCCTATAATTCACCCCTCCACTTT.

The genes are TRBV6-1 and TRBJ2-7; 9 bases agree with TRBD2. V lost 0 bases, J lost 0 bases, and 0 bases stayed unmatched. This CDR3 region has 15 residues. Germline V lookup: CDR1 MNHNS, CDR2 SASEGT. CDR3: CASSEASGSSYEQYV. For the CDR3, the DNA is TGTGCCAGCAGTGAAGCTAGCGGGAGCTCCTACGAGCAGTACGTC.

This clone was observed a few times. V and J are TRBV2 and TRBJ2-5, with 8 bases aligning to TRBD2. V lost 6 bases, J lost 2 bases, and 2 bases stayed unmatched. There are 13 residues in the CDR3. The germline V gene has CDR1 SNHLY and CDR2 FYNNEI. The CDR3: CASSQRGQETQYF. The DNA of the CDR3 is TGTGCCAGCAGCCAGCGGGGGCAAGAGACCCAGTACTTC.

The genes are TRBV27 and TRBJ2-2, with 7 bases identical to TRBD1. Germline-derived CDR1 and CDR2 are MNHEY and SMNVEV (reference sequence). This CDR3 spans 15 amino acids. V gave up 2 bases and J gave up 4 bases; unmatched junction bases: 4. CDR3 amino acids: CASSLEPGGTGELFF. CDR3 bases: TGTGCCAGCAGTTTAGAACCAGGGGGCACCGGGGAGCTGTTTTTT.

The chain recombines TRBV18 with TRBJ1-4; no reliable D call. The CDR3 loop spans 14 amino acids. Germline CDR1 is KGHSH and CDR2 is LQKENI. Trimming left V 3 bases short and J 8 bases short, with 13 bases between. This CDR3 reads CASSPVPTGEKLFF. CDR3 DNA: TGTGCCAGCTCACCGGTCCCTACGGGGGAAAAACTGTTTTTT.

This clone was seen a single time. This sequence joins TRBV28 and TRBJ2-2; 7 bases are shared with TRBD2. The V gene end was trimmed by 3 bases and the J gene end by 5 bases; junction bases not matched to a gene: 3. Germline CDR1 is MDHEN and CDR2 is SYDVKM. The CDR3 spans 14 residues. In nucleotides, the CDR3 is TGTGCCAGCAGTTTCAAAGCGGGGACCGGGGAGCTGTTTTTT. This encodes CASSFKAGTGELFF.

CDR3 nucleotides: TGTGCCAGCAGTCCCGGGGGGGCCAATACGCAGTATTTT. Translation: CASSPGGANTQYF. J is TRBJ2-3 and V is TRBV27, with 8 bases matching TRBD2. CDR1 is MNHEY and CDR2 is SMNVEV in the germline V gene (reference sequence). This CDR3 region has 13 residues. With 5 bases clipped from V and 7 bases from J, the junction kept 5 bases outside the gene matches.

The chain is built from TRBV11-2 and TRBJ1-5; no clear D. The CDR3 spans 16 residues. Germline V gene lookup returns CDR1 SGHAT and CDR2 FQNNGV. Between the trimmed V and J ends, which lost 4 bases and 5 bases, there was a span of 18 bases. CDR3: CASSSQSGGPHQPQHF. The CDR3 DNA sequence: TGTGCCAGCAGCTCCCAAAGTGGCGGTCCGCATCAGCCCCAGCATTTT.

The CDR3 loop is CASRGVNSPLHF. CDR3 nucleotides: TGTGCCAGCAGAGGAGTGAATTCACCCCTCCACTTT. The chain employs TRBV11-2 and TRBJ1-6; D is unresolved. Trimming took off 6 bases at V and 7 bases at J, with 7 bases between the two ends. This CDR3 has 12 residues. Germline V lookup: CDR1 SGHAT, CDR2 FQNNGV. Looking up the rest from reference TRBV11-2 and TRBJ1-6 gives the full variable domain: EAGVAQSPRYKIIEKRQSVAFWCNPISGHATLYWYQQILGQGPKLLIQFQNNGVVDDSQLPKDRFSAERLKGVDSTLKIQPAKLEDSAVYLCASRGVNSPLHFGNGTRLTVT.

This sequence joins TRBV20-1 and TRBJ2-2; D is possibly TRBD1 (5 bases). CDR3 size: 11 residues. Trimming removed 5 bases at V and 7 bases at J, with 8 bases between. Germline CDR1 and CDR2: DFQATT and SNEGSKA (reference sequence). The CDR3 nucleotides are TGCAGTGCTCCCAGGGTCGGGGAGCTGTTTTTT. Translating it yields CSAPRVGELFF.

This chain joins TRBV19 and TRBJ1-1; 8 nucleotides align to TRBD1. CDR3 length: 14 amino acids. The V and J ends lost 4 bases and 8 bases, in that order; junction bases with no gene match: 9. Germline CDR1 reads LNHDA; CDR2 reads SQIVND (reference sequence). The CDR3 here is CASSNRQGTPEAFF. The DNA of the CDR3 is TGTGCCAGTAGTAATAGACAGGGGACTCCAGAAGCTTTCTTT.

The chain carries TRBV6-4 and TRBJ2-3, with 9 bases matching TRBD1. The CDR3 contains 16 residues. Germline-derived CDR1 and CDR2 are MRHNA and SNTAGT. J lost 4 bases, V lost 4 bases, and 9 bases had no gene match. The CDR3 loop reads CASSATPGQGADTQYF. CDR3 nucleotides: TGTGCCAGCAGTGCCACGCCGGGACAGGGCGCAGATACGCAGTATTTT.

The rearrangement links TRBV28 to TRBJ1-3; D not certain. The germline V gene encodes CDR1 MDHEN and CDR2 SYDVKM. This CDR3 is 15 amino acids long. V lost 7 bases and J 2 bases, leaving 15 bases between the germline ends. CDR3 sequence: CASTGLTLAGNTIYF. CDR3 coding DNA: TGTGCCAGCACGGGTTTGACTCTCGCTGGAAACACCATATATTTT.